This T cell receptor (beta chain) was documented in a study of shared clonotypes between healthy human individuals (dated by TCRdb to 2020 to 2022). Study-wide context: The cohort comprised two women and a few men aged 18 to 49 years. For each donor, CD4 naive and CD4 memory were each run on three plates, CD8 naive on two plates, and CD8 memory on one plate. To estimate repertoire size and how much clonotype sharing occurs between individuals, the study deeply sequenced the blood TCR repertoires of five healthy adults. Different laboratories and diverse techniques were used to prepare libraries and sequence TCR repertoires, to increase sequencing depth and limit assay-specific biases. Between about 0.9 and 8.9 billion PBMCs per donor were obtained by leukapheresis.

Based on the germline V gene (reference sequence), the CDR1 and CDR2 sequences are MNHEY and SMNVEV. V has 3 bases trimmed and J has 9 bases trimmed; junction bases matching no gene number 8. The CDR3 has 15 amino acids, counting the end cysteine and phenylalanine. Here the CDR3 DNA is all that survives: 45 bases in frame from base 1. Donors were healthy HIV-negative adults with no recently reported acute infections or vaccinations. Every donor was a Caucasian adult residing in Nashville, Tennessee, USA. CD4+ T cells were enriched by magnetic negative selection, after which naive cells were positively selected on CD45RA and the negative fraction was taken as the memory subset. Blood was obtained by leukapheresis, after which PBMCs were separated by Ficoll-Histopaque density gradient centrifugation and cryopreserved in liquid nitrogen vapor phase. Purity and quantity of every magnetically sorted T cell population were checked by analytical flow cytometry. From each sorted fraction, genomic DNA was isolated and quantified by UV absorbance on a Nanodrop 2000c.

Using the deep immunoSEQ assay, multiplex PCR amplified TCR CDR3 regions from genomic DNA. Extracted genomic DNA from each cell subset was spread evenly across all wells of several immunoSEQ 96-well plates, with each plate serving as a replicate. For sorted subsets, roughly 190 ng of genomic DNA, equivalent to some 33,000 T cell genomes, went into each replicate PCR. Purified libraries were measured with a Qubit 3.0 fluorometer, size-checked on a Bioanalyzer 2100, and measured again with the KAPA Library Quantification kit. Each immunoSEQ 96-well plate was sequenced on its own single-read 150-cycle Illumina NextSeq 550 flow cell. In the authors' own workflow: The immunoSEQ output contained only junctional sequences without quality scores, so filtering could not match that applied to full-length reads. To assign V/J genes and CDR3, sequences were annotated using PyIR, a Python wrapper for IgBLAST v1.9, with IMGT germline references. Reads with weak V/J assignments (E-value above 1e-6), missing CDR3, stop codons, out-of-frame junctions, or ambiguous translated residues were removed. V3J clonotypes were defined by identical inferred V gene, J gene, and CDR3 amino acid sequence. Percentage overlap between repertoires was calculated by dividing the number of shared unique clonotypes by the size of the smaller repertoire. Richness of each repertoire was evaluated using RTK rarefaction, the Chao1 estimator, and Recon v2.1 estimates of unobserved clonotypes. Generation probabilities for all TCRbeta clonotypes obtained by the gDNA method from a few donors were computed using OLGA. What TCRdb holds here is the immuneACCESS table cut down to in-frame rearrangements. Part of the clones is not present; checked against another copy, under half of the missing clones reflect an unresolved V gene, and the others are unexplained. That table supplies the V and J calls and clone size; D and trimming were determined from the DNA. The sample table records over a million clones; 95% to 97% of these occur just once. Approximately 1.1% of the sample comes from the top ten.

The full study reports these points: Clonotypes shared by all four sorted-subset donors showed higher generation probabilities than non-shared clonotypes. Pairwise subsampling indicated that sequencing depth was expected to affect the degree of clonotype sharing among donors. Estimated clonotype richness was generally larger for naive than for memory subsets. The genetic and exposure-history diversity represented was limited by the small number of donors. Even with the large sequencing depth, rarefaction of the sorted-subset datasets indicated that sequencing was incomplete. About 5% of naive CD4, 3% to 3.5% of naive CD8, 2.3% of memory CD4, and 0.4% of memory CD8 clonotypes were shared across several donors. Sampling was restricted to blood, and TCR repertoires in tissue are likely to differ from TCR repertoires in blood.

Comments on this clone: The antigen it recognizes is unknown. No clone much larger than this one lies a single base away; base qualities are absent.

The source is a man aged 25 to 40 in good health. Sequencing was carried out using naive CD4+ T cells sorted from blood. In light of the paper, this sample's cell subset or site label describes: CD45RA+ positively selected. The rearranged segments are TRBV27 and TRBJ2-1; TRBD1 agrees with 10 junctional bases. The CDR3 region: CASSFRDRGRGEQFF. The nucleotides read TGTGCCAGCAGTTTCCGGGACAGGGGAAGAGGTGAGCAGTTCTTC.